The rows below give T cell receptor beta chains drawn from one sample of a study of technical replicates of blood from a handful of donors. Using immunoSEQ multiplex PCR, the repertoire was profiled, and TCRdb retains in-frame clones only, with some absent. The profile covers about 81,000 clones, with 90% to 97% appearing a single time and 0.2% taken by the ten largest. The sample consisted of T cells isolated from PBMCs. The receptors were gathered from a human donor in good health. Both conserved end residues are part of each CDR3. D genes are given only for firm matches. Part of the rows lack a size; the others show once, few, many or a class for expanded clones.

J gene | clone size | D gene | V gene | CDR3 protein | CDR3 DNA
TRBJ1-4 | . | . | TRBV6-5 | CASSYSFKPRSKLFF | TGTGCCAGCAGTTACTCATTCAAGCCCCGGAGCAAACTGTTTTTT
TRBJ1-2 | . | TRBD1 | TRBV7-6 | CASSPGTDYGYTF | TGTGCCAGCAGCCCCGGGACAGACTATGGCTACACCTTC
TRBJ2-2 | . | . | TRBV12-5 | CASGKDSYTGELFF | TGTGCTAGTGGGAAGGACAGTTACACCGGGGAGCTGTTTTTT
TRBJ2-1 | once | TRBD1 | TRBV4-1 | CASKPGQGVREQFF | TGCGCCAGCAAACCAGGACAGGGGGTTAGGGAGCAGTTCTTC
TRBJ2-7 | . | TRBD1 | TRBV5-1 | CASSLGTGGYEQYF | TGCGCCAGCAGCTTGGGGACAGGGGGCTACGAGCAGTACTTC
TRBJ1-1 | once | . | TRBV4-1 | CASSQGLALLNMNTEAFF | TGCGCCAGCAGCCAAGGCTTGGCCCTCTTAAACATGAACACTGAAGCTTTCTTT
TRBJ2-7 | . | . | TRBV11-2 | CASSPLPGYEQYF | TGTGCCAGCAGCCCTCTTCCGGGCTACGAGCAGTACTTC
TRBJ2-7 | once | . | TRBV12-1 | CASESPGLALDEQYF | TGTGCCAGCGAATCCCCGGGACTAGCGTTAGACGAGCAGTACTTC
TRBJ2-3 | . | . | TRBV5-4 | CASSLKLLDTQYF | TGTGCCAGCAGCTTGAAACTACTAGATACGCAGTATTTT
TRBJ2-1 | . | TRBD2 | TRBV4-1 | CASSQERLAGASEQFF | TGCGCCAGCAGCCAAGAGAGACTAGCGGGGGCAAGTGAGCAGTTCTTC
TRBJ1-4 | . | TRBD1 | TRBV5-5 | CASRAGTGNEKLFF | TGTGCCAGCAGAGCCGGGACAGGGAACGAAAAACTGTTTTTT
TRBJ2-7 | . | TRBD2 | TRBV5-1 | CASSLRLAGGQTAQQYF | TGCGCCAGCAGCTTGCGACTAGCGGGAGGGCAAACGGCTCAGCAGTACTTC
TRBJ2-7 | . | . | TRBV5-1 | CASSFRGKQYF | TGCGCCAGCAGCTTTCGGGGGAAACAGTACTTC
TRBJ2-1 | . | . | TRBV4-1 | CASSQGVLRDNEQFF | TGCGCCAGCAGCCAAGGAGTTTTGCGGGACAATGAGCAGTTCTTC
TRBJ1-1 | . | TRBD1 | TRBV10-3 | CAIKGQLDTEAFF | TGTGCCATCAAGGGACAGCTGGACACTGAAGCTTTCTTT
TRBJ2-7 | . | . | TRBV9 | CASSDQSSSYEQYF | TGTGCCAGCAGCGACCAAAGCTCTTCCTACGAGCAGTACTTC
TRBJ1-1 | . | TRBD1 | TRBV7-2 | CASSLAPRDRENTEAFF | TGTGCCAGCAGCTTAGCGCCCAGGGACAGGGAAAACACTGAAGCTTTCTTT
TRBJ2-7 | . | . | TRBV6-1 | CASSEVGSSYEQYF | TGTGCCAGCAGTGAAGTGGGCAGTTCCTACGAGCAGTACTTC
TRBJ2-7 | . | TRBD1 | TRBV6-6 | CASSYLTGESYEQYF | TGTGCCAGCAGTTACCTGACAGGGGAATCCTACGAGCAGTACTTC
TRBJ1-1 | . | TRBD1 | TRBV11-2 | CASSLERTHRRQGGEAFF | TGTGCCAGCAGCTTAGAACGCACCCACCGAAGGCAGGGGGGCGAAGCTTTCTTT
TRBJ2-2 | . | . | TRBV28 | CASSYVGVGTGELFF | TGTGCCAGCAGTTATGTGGGAGTGGGCACCGGGGAGCTGTTTTTT
TRBJ2-3 | . | TRBD1 | TRBV12-5 | CASGPGQGGDTQYF | TGTGCTAGTGGTCCCGGACAGGGGGGAGATACGCAGTATTTT
TRBJ2-7 | . | TRBD2 | TRBV4-1 | CASSQKGLADSSYEQYF | TGCGCCAGCAGCCAAAAAGGACTAGCGGATAGCTCCTACGAGCAGTACTTC
TRBJ1-2 | . | . | TRBV30 | CAWSGLWTPRGYTF | TGTGCCTGGAGTGGACTCTGGACTCCGCGTGGCTACACCTTC
TRBJ1-1 | . | . | TRBV19 | CASSPRGWQAFF | TGTGCCAGTAGTCCCCGCGGGTGGCAAGCTTTCTTT
TRBJ1-1 | . | . | TRBV10-2 | CASRWLGGTEAFF | TGCGCCAGCAGGTGGTTGGGGGGCACTGAAGCTTTCTTT
TRBJ1-5 | once | TRBD1 | TRBV5-5 | CASSSGQLRNQPQHF | TGTGCCAGCAGCTCGGGACAGCTGAGGAATCAGCCCCAGCATTTT
TRBJ1-5 | . | . | TRBV6-1 | CASSEPVTGDQPQHF | TGTGCCAGCAGTGAGCCGGTAACGGGGGATCAGCCCCAGCATTTT
TRBJ2-1 | . | . | TRBV5-1 | CASSLTGSYNEQFF | TGCGCCAGCAGCTTAACAGGATCCTACAATGAGCAGTTCTTC
TRBJ1-2 | . | TRBD1 | TRBV6-5 | CASIKTGQGVDGYTF | TGTGCCAGCATTAAAACGGGACAGGGGGTCGATGGCTACACCTTC
TRBJ2-3 | . | TRBD1 | TRBV7-3 | CASSSRQGAGDTQYF | TGTGCCAGCAGCTCCCGACAGGGGGCAGGAGATACGCAGTATTTT
TRBJ1-1 | . | TRBD1 | TRBV19 | CASSIAGKATGRIAAFF | TGTGCCAGTAGTATAGCCGGCAAAGCGACAGGGAGAATTGCAGCTTTCTTT
TRBJ1-2 | . | . | TRBV28 | CASTSFWGMGRNGYTF | TGTGCCAGCACCTCGTTTTGGGGAATGGGGCGCAATGGCTACACCTTC
TRBJ1-5 | . | TRBD1 | TRBV5-1 | CASSPGTGNNQPQHF | TGCGCCAGCAGCCCCGGGACAGGGAACAATCAGCCCCAGCATTTT
TRBJ1-1 | few | TRBD1 | TRBV19 | CASSKWTGGNTEAFF | TGTGCCAGTAGTAAATGGACAGGGGGAAACACTGAAGCTTTCTTT
TRBJ2-3 | . | TRBD2 | TRBV5-6 | CASSLPGLGTTDTQYF | TGTGCCAGCAGCTTGCCGGGACTAGGGACCACAGATACGCAGTATTTT
TRBJ2-7 | . | . | TRBV27 | CASSFLGKPSGEQYF | TGTGCCAGCAGTTTCTTAGGAAAACCCTCGGGCGAGCAGTACTTC
TRBJ1-2 | . | TRBD1 | TRBV27 | CASKLIPTGVYGYTF | TGTGCCAGCAAACTTATCCCCACAGGGGTCTATGGCTACACCTTC
TRBJ2-1 | once | . | TRBV2 | CASSGAVTRRDEQFF | TGTGCCAGCAGTGGCGCGGTAACTCGGAGGGATGAGCAGTTCTTC
TRBJ1-2 | . | TRBD1 | TRBV5-4 | CASRPGQGNYGYTF | TGTGCCAGCAGACCCGGACAGGGCAACTATGGCTACACCTTC
TRBJ2-5 | once | . | TRBV7-2 | CASSFSETQYF | TGTGCCAGCAGCTTTAGCGAGACCCAGTACTTC
TRBJ2-2 | . | . | TRBV27 | CASSRNTGELFF | TGTGCCAGCAGTCGTAACACCGGGGAGCTGTTTTTT
TRBJ2-4 | . | TRBD2 | TRBV4-1 | CASSQVLEAGSKNIQYF | TGCGCCAGCAGCCAAGTTCTGGAAGCGGGGTCCAAAAACATTCAGTACTTC
TRBJ2-1 | . | . | TRBV5-1 | CASSLADLDEQFF | TGCGCCAGCAGCTTGGCCGACTTGGATGAGCAGTTCTTC
TRBJ1-2 | . | . | TRBV28 | CASSSLLWSIEEREHFTFRGYTF | TGTGCCAGCAGTAGTCTGTTGTGGTCAATCGAAGAGCGGGAACATTTCACTTTCCGTGGCTACACCTTC
TRBJ1-4 | . | . | TRBV6-5 | CASSSAAATNEKLFF | TGTGCCAGCAGTTCCGCTGCGGCAACTAATGAAAAACTGTTTTTT
TRBJ2-7 | once | . | TRBV11-3 | CASSLVAKSYEQYF | TGTGCCAGCAGCTTAGTGGCAAAATCCTACGAGCAGTACTTC
TRBJ1-1 | . | TRBD1 | TRBV18 | CASSPGTVQAFF | TGTGCCAGCTCACCGGGGACAGTGCAAGCTTTCTTT
TRBJ2-7 | . | TRBD2 | TRBV27 | CASSLSGLAVVYEQYF | TGTGCCAGCAGTTTAAGCGGGCTAGCGGTCGTTTACGAGCAGTACTTC
TRBJ2-7 | . | . | TRBV5-1 | CASSLGLGEVASYEQYF | TGCGCCAGCAGCTTGGGGCTAGGGGAAGTGGCCTCCTACGAGCAGTACTTC
TRBJ1-4 | few | TRBD1 | TRBV29-1 | CSVESLGQGEDEKLFF | TGCAGCGTTGAGAGTTTGGGACAGGGGGAGGATGAAAAACTGTTTTTT
TRBJ2-2 | . | TRBD2 | TRBV25-1 | CASSRGTSGNTGELFF | TGTGCCAGCAGTAGAGGGACTAGCGGTAACACCGGGGAGCTGTTTTTT
TRBJ1-3 | . | . | TRBV7-8 | CASSPRRSHTGNTIYF | TGTGCCAGCAGCCCCCGGCGGTCACACACTGGAAACACCATATATTTT
TRBJ1-1 | once | . | TRBV18 | CASSPPGLAEAFF | TGTGCCAGCTCACCACCGGGACTCGCTGAAGCTTTCTTT
TRBJ2-7 | . | TRBD2 | TRBV9 | CASSPTGGNGYEQYF | TGTGCCAGCAGCCCAACGGGGGGGAACGGATACGAGCAGTACTTC
TRBJ2-7 | . | TRBD1 | TRBV28 | CASSLYGTGAYEQYF | TGTGCCAGCAGTTTATACGGGACAGGGGCCTACGAGCAGTACTTC
TRBJ1-5 | . | . | TRBV2 | CASSLRDFSPTYSNQPQHF | TGTGCCAGCAGTCTCCGGGACTTTTCCCCCACTTATAGCAATCAGCCCCAGCATTTT
TRBJ1-4 | . | . | TRBV6-5 | CASSYSIQGEKLFF | TGTGCCAGCAGTTACTCGATCCAGGGTGAAAAACTGTTTTTT
TRBJ2-3 | once | TRBD2 | TRBV11-2 | CASSLGILAGGFGTDTQYF | TGTGCCAGCAGCTTAGGGATACTAGCGGGGGGGTTCGGCACAGATACGCAGTATTTT
TRBJ1-6 | . | TRBD1 | TRBV11-3 | CASSFHGQGNSPLHF | TGTGCCAGCAGCTTCCACGGACAGGGTAATTCACCCCTCCACTTT